A single sample gave rise to the 20 T cell receptor beta chains below, sequenced in a study of early T cells in non-severe SARS-CoV-2 infection. One entry per CDR3 protein results from TCRdb running MiXCR on the 5' RACE reads. The profile shows 85,000 to 100,000 distinct CDR3 sequences, about 10% of them singletons. The sequencing sample was made of whole blood. Receptor source: an adult who was a healthcare worker with PCR-confirmed SARS-CoV-2 infection or an uninfected control (not recorded which).

This clonotype was observed many times. The chain uses TRBV2 and TRBJ2-7, with no clear D. There are 11 residues in the CDR3. Germline CDR1 is SNHLY and CDR2 is FYNNEI. V lost 2 bases and J 5 bases, leaving 4 bases between the germline ends. CDR3: CASSEWDEQYF. CDR3 DNA: TGTGCCAGCAGTGAATGGGACGAGCAGTACTTC.

In this sample, this clonotype turned up a few times. The chain employs TRBV29-1 and TRBJ2-1; a possible D gene is TRBD2 (6 bases). Trimming removed 4 bases at V and 9 bases at J, with 13 bases between. The germline V gene has CDR1 SQVTM and CDR2 ANQGSEA. This CDR3 is 12 amino acids long. CDR3 sequence: CSVGAGSAEQFF. The CDR3 DNA follows: TGCAGCGTTGGGGCGGGATCGGCTGAGCAGTTCTTC.

Many counts were recorded for this clonotype. This chain uses TRBV6-6 with TRBJ1-5; a possible D gene is TRBD1 (5 bases). The V end lost 2 bases, the J end lost 4 bases, and 9 bases lay between the germline ends. CDR1 MNHNY and CDR2 SVGAGI come from the germline V gene (reference sequence). The CDR3 runs to 14 residues. In DNA, the CDR3 is TGTGCCAGCAGTTACGGGGACGGAAATCAGCCCCAGCATTTT. Protein sequence: CASSYGDGNQPQHF.

This clonotype turned up a few times. CDR3 sequence (DNA): TGCAGTGCTAGCTCTCCGGGACACCTTTCCCCCGGGGAGCTGTTTTTT. Translation: CSASSPGHLSPGELFF. The gene calls are TRBV20-1 and TRBJ2-2, with a weak D call TRBD1 (6 bases). The V end was cut by 3 bases, the J end by 6 bases, with 20 bases between. Germline V lookup: CDR1 DFQATT, CDR2 SNEGSKA (reference sequence). This CDR3 is 16 amino acids long.

This clonotype was found many times. The genes are TRBV9 and TRBJ1-2; TRBD1 agrees at 8 bases. Germline assignment: CDR1 SGDLS and CDR2 YYNGEE. The V gene end was trimmed by 4 bases and the J gene end by 4 bases; junction bases not matched to a gene: 3. The CDR3 length is 13 residues. CDR3 protein: CASSSGQVYGYTF. CDR3 DNA sequence: TGTGCCAGCAGCTCGGGACAGGTCTATGGCTACACCTTC.

V and J are TRBV6-5 and TRBJ1-6; D is unresolved. This CDR3 has 13 residues. Germline V gene sequence: CDR1 MNHEY, CDR2 SVGAGI. V lost 0 bases, J lost 8 bases, and 5 bases lay in between. The CDR3 DNA is TGTGCCAGCAGTTACTCGCAGGATTCACCCCTCCACTTT. This translates into CASSYSQDSPLHF.

A few counts support this clonotype. V is TRBV6-1 and J is TRBJ1-1; D gene ambiguous. Trimming left V 1 base short and J 1 base short, with 10 bases between. The V gene's germline CDR1 is MNHNS and CDR2 SASEGT. The CDR3 has 15 amino acids. This CDR3 reads CASSEGRTANTEAFF. Written as DNA, the CDR3 is TGTGCCAGCAGTGAAGGTAGAACAGCGAACACTGAAGCTTTCTTT.

This clonotype appeared a few times. This rearrangement joins TRBV18 to TRBJ1-6; D is perhaps TRBD1 (5 bases). Trimming removed 4 bases at V and 6 bases at J, with 10 bases between. The CDR3 runs to 14 residues. CDR1 is KGHSH, CDR2 LQKENI, per germline. CDR3 DNA: TGTGCCAGCTCACACGGGGGGTTTAATTCACCCCTCCACTTT. Its protein product is CASSHGGFNSPLHF.

This clonotype was counted ten times or more. The gene calls are TRBV2 and TRBJ1-6, with no clear D. V was cut by 4 bases and J by 7 bases, with 14 bases left in between. The CDR3 sequence is 15 residues long. CDR1 SNHLY and CDR2 FYNNEI come from the germline V gene. The chain's CDR3 is CASSGAAGLNSPLHF. In nucleotides, the CDR3 is TGTGCCAGCAGTGGGGCGGCTGGCCTGAATTCACCCCTCCACTTT. Looking up the rest from reference TRBV2 and TRBJ1-6 gives the full variable domain: EPEVTQTPSHQVTQMGQEVILRCVPISNHLYFYWYRQILGQKVEFLVSFYNNEISEKSEIFDDQFSVERPDGSNFTLKIRSTKLEDSAMYFCASSGAAGLNSPLHFGNGTRLTVT.

This clonotype occurred many times. In nucleotides, the CDR3 is TGTGCCAGCAGCCCCCAGGGGGCGGGGAACACTGAAGCTTTCTTT. This gives the protein CASSPQGAGNTEAFF. The chain joins TRBV7-9 to TRBJ1-1; 8 nucleotides agree with TRBD1. The junction had 6 bases not matched to a gene; V was cut back by 5 bases and J by 1 base. There are 15 residues in the CDR3. Germline-derived CDR1 and CDR2 are SEHNR and FQNEAQ (reference sequence).

This clonotype showed up just a few times. The V call is TRBV9, the J call TRBJ2-2; TRBD2 matches at 7 bases. The CDR3 is 16 residues long. Germline CDR1 SGDLS, CDR2 YYNGEE. The J segment lost 1 base and the V segment lost 2 bases, leaving 5 bases of the junction unmatched. CDR3 sequence reads: CASSVGLAVNTGELFF. For the CDR3, the DNA is TGTGCCAGCAGCGTGGGGCTAGCGGTGAACACCGGGGAGCTGTTTTTT.

The chain employs TRBV5-4 and TRBJ2-3; D possibly matches TRBD1 or TRBD2 (5 bases each). This CDR3 region has 14 residues. Germline V gives CDR1 SGHNT, CDR2 YYREEE (reference sequence). Between the trimmed V and J ends, which lost 2 bases and 4 bases, there was a span of 11 bases. CDR3 residues: CASSFRELADTQYF. The CDR3 nucleotides are TGTGCCAGCAGCTTCAGGGAGCTAGCAGATACGCAGTATTTT.

This clonotype was seen at least ten times. The rearrangement uses TRBV9 and TRBJ2-7; 8 bases align to TRBD2. The CDR3 runs 16 residues. V dropped 3 bases and J dropped 6; count of bases not matched to a gene: 14. CDR1 SGDLS and CDR2 YYNGEE come from the germline V gene. The CDR3 loop reads CASSASGGAGSREQYF. DNA of the CDR3: TGTGCCAGCAGCGCATCGGGGGGGGCAGGGTCTCGCGAGCAGTACTTC.

This clonotype was counted only a few times. V gene TRBV3-1 combines with J gene TRBJ2-1, with 9 bases fitting TRBD2. There are 16 residues in the CDR3. The germline gives CDR1 LGHDT, CDR2 YNNKEL (reference sequence). V trimming: 0 bases; J trimming: 4 bases; junction bases outside the gene matches: 4. The CDR3 here is CASSQDLGLAYNEQFF. CDR3 nucleotide sequence: TGTGCCAGCAGCCAAGATCTCGGACTAGCGTACAATGAGCAGTTCTTC.

This clonotype was found a few times. The rearrangement uses TRBV7-2 and TRBJ1-4, with D unclear. The germline V gene has CDR1 SGHTA and CDR2 FQGNSA. V was cut by 5 bases and J by 5 bases, with 15 bases left in between. CDR3 length: 15 residues. CDR3 sequence: CASSLNRVRNEKLFF. For the CDR3, the DNA is TGTGCCAGCAGCCTAAACAGAGTGCGGAATGAAAAACTGTTTTTT. Full variable domain (remainder filled in from reference TRBV7-2 and TRBJ1-4): GAGVSQSPSNKVTEKGKDVELRCDPISGHTALYWYRQSLGQGLEFLIYFQGNSAPDKSGLPSDRFSAERTGGSVSTLTIQRTQQEDSAVYLCASSLNRVRNEKLFFGSGTQLSVL.

This clonotype was observed at least ten times. The chain recombines TRBV25-1 with TRBJ2-5; TRBD2 matches 9 bases. With V trimmed by 1 base and J by 4 bases, 10 bases remained unmatched. Looked up from germline, CDR1 is MGHDK and CDR2 is SYGVNS. This CDR3 has 17 residues. The CDR3 sequence is CASSELGGGALRETQYF. The CDR3 DNA reads TGTGCCAGCAGTGAATTGGGCGGGGGGGCCTTGAGAGAGACCCAGTACTTC.

In this sample, this clonotype turned up many times. The CDR3 nucleotides read TGTGCCAGCAGCCCTGGGACAGGGAAGGACACTGAAGCTTTCTTT. It translates to CASSPGTGKDTEAFF. This rearrangement joins TRBV7-6 to TRBJ1-1; 9 nucleotides line up with TRBD1. The CDR3 sequence is 15 residues long. CDR1 and CDR2 (germline): SGHVS, FNYEAQ. V gave up 5 bases and J gave up 3 bases; unmatched junction bases: 7.

This clonotype qualifies as medium-sized. V gene TRBV4-1 combines with J gene TRBJ2-2; D not certain. This CDR3 region has 13 residues. V lost 8 bases and J 8 bases, leaving 15 bases between the germline ends. CDR1 and CDR2 (germline): MGHRA, YSYEKL. This CDR3 is CASSSYVVGELFF. The CDR3 nucleotides read TGCGCCAGCTCGTCCTACGTAGTAGGGGAGCTGTTTTTT.

The V call is TRBV12-3 or TRBV12-4, the J call TRBJ2-1, with 12 bases fitting TRBD2. The CDR3 is 13 amino acids. The trim removed 4 bases at V and 15 bases at J, leaving 7 bases unmatched. CDR3 residues: CASSSTSGSAGFF. DNA for the CDR3: TGTGCCAGCAGTTCGACTAGCGGGAGCGCAGGGTTCTTC.

The sample holds many counts of this clonotype. This chain uses TRBV19 with TRBJ2-5; the D gene is possibly TRBD1 (6 bases). The CDR3 extends over 12 amino acids. Germline values: CDR1 LNHDA, CDR2 SQIVND (reference sequence). V was pared by 6 bases and J by 3 bases, with 8 bases between. The CDR3 DNA follows: TGTGCCAGTAGCTCAGGGGAAGAGACCCAGTACTTC. Its translation: CASSSGEETQYF.